These T cell receptor beta chains were read from a single sample in a study of shared clonotypes between healthy human individuals. Produced via immunoSEQ multiplex PCR; TCRdb's table is partial and in-frame only. Of a few million clones listed, 85% to 95% were seen once; the top ten hold about 0.39%. The sample was naive CD4+ T cells from PBMCs. All receptors come from a man younger than 35 in good health. Some clones in this sample may be carry-over from other donors' samples. Both conserved end residues are part of each CDR3. The D gene is left open where the match is weak. The size entry is marked missing in some rows and otherwise reads once, few, many or a size class.

CDR3 protein: CASSSFGGPLAKNIQYF
CDR3 DNA: TGTGCCAGCAGTTCATTTGGGGGGCCCTTAGCCAAAAACATTCAGTACTTC
J gene: TRBJ2-4
clone size: .
D gene: .
V gene: TRBV27

CDR3 protein: CASSEIDRSNTEAFF
CDR3 DNA: TGTGCCAGCAGTGAGATTGACAGGTCGAACACTGAAGCTTTCTTT
J gene: TRBJ1-1
clone size: .
D gene: .
V gene: TRBV25-1

CDR3 protein: CASSPVAGASSGANVLTF
CDR3 DNA: TGTGCCAGCTCACCAGTGGCAGGAGCCTCCTCTGGGGCCAACGTCCTGACTTTC
J gene: TRBJ2-6
clone size: .
D gene: .
V gene: TRBV18

CDR3 protein: CASSDRGTYEQYF
CDR3 DNA: TGTGCCAGCAGTGACAGGGGGACCTACGAGCAGTACTTC
J gene: TRBJ2-7
clone size: .
D gene: TRBD1
V gene: TRBV2

CDR3 protein: CASSLAMGGSSYEQYF
CDR3 DNA: TGTGCCAGCAGCTTGGCCATGGGTGGGAGCTCCTACGAGCAGTACTTC
J gene: TRBJ2-7
clone size: once
D gene: .
V gene: TRBV5-4

CDR3 protein: CASSSAAGRGHQIYEQYF
CDR3 DNA: TGTGCCAGCAGCTCCGCAGCGGGTAGAGGGCACCAAATCTACGAGCAGTACTTC
J gene: TRBJ2-7
clone size: .
D gene: .
V gene: TRBV13

CDR3 protein: CASSDGTGANTGELFF
CDR3 DNA: TGTGCCAGCAGTGACGGGACAGGAGCGAACACCGGGGAGCTGTTTTTT
J gene: TRBJ2-2
clone size: once
D gene: TRBD1
V gene: TRBV28

CDR3 protein: CASRARRFDSYEQYF
CDR3 DNA: TGTGCCAGCAGGGCTCGGCGGTTCGACTCCTACGAGCAGTACTTC
J gene: TRBJ2-7
clone size: .
D gene: .
V gene: TRBV11-3

CDR3 protein: CASSQGVPDTQYF
CDR3 DNA: TGCGCCAGCAGCCAGGGGGTTCCAGATACGCAGTATTTT
J gene: TRBJ2-3
clone size: once
D gene: .
V gene: TRBV4-1

CDR3 protein: CASSLDGRVGRGYTF
CDR3 DNA: TGTGCCAGCAGCTTAGATGGCAGGGTAGGAAGAGGCTACACCTTC
J gene: TRBJ1-2
clone size: .
D gene: .
V gene: TRBV13

CDR3 protein: CASSVPGTSGEQFF
CDR3 DNA: TGTGCCAGCAGCGTACCCGGGACTAGCGGTGAGCAGTTCTTC
J gene: TRBJ2-1
clone size: once
D gene: TRBD2
V gene: TRBV9

CDR3 protein: CASSPRDSRGTETQYF
CDR3 DNA: TGTGCCAGCAGCCCCCGGGACTCAAGGGGAACAGAGACCCAGTACTTC
J gene: TRBJ2-5
clone size: .
D gene: .
V gene: TRBV9

CDR3 protein: CASSLWRAGTPSSYNEQFF
CDR3 DNA: TGTGCCAGCAGCTTATGGCGAGCGGGTACCCCGAGCTCCTACAATGAGCAGTTCTTC
J gene: TRBJ2-1
clone size: .
D gene: .
V gene: TRBV7-9

CDR3 protein: CASSGRHSEAFF
CDR3 DNA: TGCGCCAGCAGTGGGAGGCATTCCGAAGCTTTCTTT
J gene: TRBJ1-1
clone size: .
D gene: .
V gene: TRBV10-1

CDR3 protein: CASRSGQAMNTEAFF
CDR3 DNA: TGTGCCAGCAGGTCAGGACAGGCTATGAACACTGAAGCTTTCTTT
J gene: TRBJ1-1
clone size: .
D gene: TRBD1
V gene: TRBV28

CDR3 protein: CASRGGAPNTGELFF
CDR3 DNA: TGCGCCAGCAGAGGGGGGGCACCGAACACCGGGGAGCTGTTTTTT
J gene: TRBJ2-2
clone size: .
D gene: .
V gene: TRBV5-1

CDR3 protein: CASSVIRGPQHF
CDR3 DNA: TGTGCCAGCAGTGTCATTCGAGGGCCCCAGCATTTT
J gene: TRBJ1-5
clone size: .
D gene: .
V gene: TRBV28

CDR3 protein: CASSDGTGEGETQYF
CDR3 DNA: TGTGCCAGCAGTGACGGGACAGGGGAGGGGGAGACCCAGTACTTC
J gene: TRBJ2-5
clone size: .
D gene: TRBD1
V gene: TRBV25-1

CDR3 protein: CASSGGTAGEQYF
CDR3 DNA: TGTGCCAGCAGCGGGGGGACAGCCGGGGAGCAGTACTTC
J gene: TRBJ2-7
clone size: .
D gene: TRBD1
V gene: TRBV9

CDR3 protein: CASLRRAHLALYEQYF
CDR3 DNA: TGTGCCTCTCTCCGGCGAGCCCATCTGGCGCTTTACGAGCAGTACTTC
J gene: TRBJ2-7
clone size: .
D gene: .
V gene: TRBV30

CDR3 protein: CASSPRNRASGSDTQYF
CDR3 DNA: TGTGCCAGTAGTCCCCGTAACAGGGCAAGCGGGAGCGATACGCAGTATTTT
J gene: TRBJ2-3
clone size: .
D gene: TRBD2
V gene: TRBV19